The rows below give T cell receptor beta chains drawn from one sample of a study of blood T cell repertoires in COVID-19. Here immunoSEQ multiplex PCR was the method, and the copy in TCRdb shows in-frame clones only, minus some. The repertoire consists of tens of thousands of clones, with more than 90% occurring once and the leading ten covering roughly 1.3%. Material for sequencing was peripheral blood. The receptors were gathered from a man between 60 and 70 years old with acute or convalescent COVID-19. CDR3s include the opening cysteine and the closing phenylalanine or tryptophan. The order of the fields is J gene, CDR3 length, D gene, clone size, V gene, CDR3 DNA, CDR3 protein. A D gene is named only where the DNA matches it firmly. Clone size is stated in some rows and not others, as once, few, many or a class when expanded.

TRBJ2-7	14	TRBD1	.	TRBV18	TGTGCCAGCTCACCACCCTGGGACAGGGTCGAGCAGTACTTC	CASSPPWDRVEQYF
TRBJ2-2	13	.	.	TRBV9	TGTGCCAGCAGCGCCAGGGGTGGCGGGGAGCTGTTTTTT	CASSARGGGELFF
TRBJ2-7	14	TRBD1	.	TRBV7-9	TGTGCCAGCACCCGGAGACAGGGCATCGACGAGCAGTACTTC	CASTRRQGIDEQYF
TRBJ2-7	13	TRBD1	.	TRBV11-2	TGTGCCAGCAGCGTTTACAGGGGTGGGGAGCAGTACTTC	CASSVYRGGEQYF
TRBJ1-1	12	TRBD1	.	TRBV7-9	TGTGCCAGCAGCTTAGGACAGGGCAAAGCTTTCTTT	CASSLGQGKAFF
TRBJ2-7	13	TRBD1	once	TRBV27	TGTGCCAGTTCGGACAGGAGAGGCTACGAGCAGTACTTC	CASSDRRGYEQYF
TRBJ1-1	17	.	few	TRBV27	TGTGCCAGCAGTTTAAGGGTGTGGGGGCAGAAGGACACTGAAGCTTTCTTT	CASSLRVWGQKDTEAFF
TRBJ1-5	12	TRBD1	few	TRBV12-3/TRBV12-4	TGTGCCAGCAGGGACAGGAATCAGCCCCAGCATTTT	CASRDRNQPQHF
TRBJ2-2	16	TRBD2	.	TRBV27	TGTGCCAGCAGGACGGGGAGGGTTCCGGACACCGGGGAGCTGTTTTTT	CASRTGRVPDTGELFF
TRBJ2-1	13	.	.	TRBV30	TGTGCCTGGAGCGCACCTGGCCTGGCAGGGCAGTTCTTC	CAWSAPGLAGQFF
TRBJ2-1	13	TRBD2	.	TRBV5-6	TGTGCCAGCAGCTGGACTAGCAGCAATGAGCAGTTCTTC	CASSWTSSNEQFF
TRBJ2-7	19	TRBD1	.	TRBV30	TGTGCCTGGAGTGTACTCAATCGGACAGGGGGCGCATCAGGCTACGAGCAGTACTTC	CAWSVLNRTGGASGYEQYF
TRBJ1-2	13	.	.	TRBV19	TGTGCCAGTAGTATAACTGGGGACTCTGGCTACACCTTC	CASSITGDSGYTF
TRBJ2-5	15	.	.	TRBV24-1	TGTGCCACCAGGGGGAGTGGGGTCGAAGGGGAGACCCAGTACTTC	CATRGSGVEGETQYF
TRBJ2-1	18	TRBD2	.	TRBV18	TGTGCCAGCTCACCAAGGACATCGTCGGGGGGGAATTACAATGAGCAGTTCTTC	CASSPRTSSGGNYNEQFF
TRBJ2-3	16	TRBD2	.	TRBV10-3	TGTGCCATCAGTGAGTCAGCCGGGGGGGACACAGATACGCAGTATTTT	CAISESAGGDTDTQYF
TRBJ1-5	17	TRBD1	.	TRBV6-1	TGTGCCAGCAGTGTCCGTTGGACAGGGTCTAGCAATCAGCCCCAGCATTTT	CASSVRWTGSSNQPQHF
TRBJ2-1	15	.	.	TRBV11-2	TGTGCCAGCAGCTTACTCACCGGGATAGACAATGAGCAGTTCTTC	CASSLLTGIDNEQFF